Reported below is one T cell receptor (beta chain). Its antigen has not been determined. Per-base quality was not reported, and no clone a single base away is much larger than it. This sample is drawn from a study of human thymus T cells (dated by TCRdb to the early 2020s). About the study as a whole: TCR alpha and beta repertoires from about 8 infant thymus samples and four related peripheral blood samples were characterized in the study. Donor ages ranging from roughly 7 to 250 days were recorded, and roughly six male and a couple of female infants were included in the cohort. General findings and caveats noted by the study authors: Both the thymic and the peripheral blood repertoires appeared to show biased V and J gene segment usage. On average, thymus samples yielded approximately 780,000 unique TCRB clonotypes, whereas blood samples yielded about 80,000.

The immunoSEQ multiplex PCR assay was used to amplify the TCRB and TCRAD loci from a standardized amount of quality-controlled genomic DNA. Amplicons spanned the V(D)J region at a length sufficient to cover the CDR3 and identify V and J genes. The commercial immunoSEQ service was used to sequence amplicons on an Illumina platform. The authors' pipeline ran thus. Corrections for primer bias and sequencing errors followed previously described methods, while TCRAD and TCRB definitions were based on the IMGT database. Repertoires were analysed with immunoSEQ Analyzer 3.0 and VDJTools, covering basic statistics, V/J segment usage, diversity estimates, rarefaction and pairwise overlap. Chao1, ChaoE, Efron-Thisted, Shannon and inverse Simpson indices were used to estimate diversity, which was also estimated on datasets down-sampled to the smallest sample. Repertoire overlap was determined by strict matching of CDR3 nucleotide sequence, V gene and J gene, and Jaccard-based multidimensional scaling clustering was applied. TCRdb stores this immuneACCESS table with in-frame sequences only. Part of the clones is absent; in the studies checked, under half of the shortfall reflects unresolved V genes, and no reason is known for the rest. The DNA gave D and trimming, while V, J and clone size come from that table. The sample records tens of thousands of clones, approximately 93% of which are singletons. Clones ranked in the top ten supply under 7% of the sample.

From cysteine to phenylalanine, the CDR3 is 13 amino acids long. The CDR3 DNA has 39 bases and is translated from base 1. Via the germline V gene, CDR1 is SQVTM and CDR2 ANQGSEA. Trimming takes 6 bases from V and 7 bases from J, and the germline ends sit 18 bases apart. The donors were immunologically healthy infants in Finland who had open corrective cardiac surgery for congenital heart defects. For four of the eight donors, a small roughly 0.5-1 mL aliquot of peripheral blood was collected during surgery. For blood samples, genomic DNA was extracted from all available leukocytes instead of from a fixed number of cells. ACK lysis buffer was used to remove erythrocytes from the blood, and the remaining leukocytes were kept as pellets at -70 degrees C. Genomic DNA was extracted from frozen cell pellets with a QIAsymphony instrument.

The rearranged segments are TRBV29-1 and TRBJ2-5; the best D guess is TRBD2, with 5 bases matching. This clonotype was obtained from a boy in the first two years of life with a congenital heart defect but otherwise immunologically healthy. Sequenced: blood. The nucleotide sequence reads as follows: TGCAGCGTGGGATCGAGGGATCGGGGGACCCAGTACTTC. Its translation reads: CSVGSRDRGTQYF.